The clone carrying this T cell receptor (beta chain) was found a few times. This table comes from immunoSEQ multiplex PCR, and its TCRdb copy is limited to in-frame clones, with some not included. The repertoire holds under 250,000 clones, with 80% to 90% as singletons. Seattle's enrolled individuals joined amid active infection and were then monitored longitudinally. The entry originates in a study of blood T cell repertoires in COVID-19. In germline, CDR1 is SGDLS, CDR2 YYNGEE. Trimming shortened V by 2 bases and J by 0 bases, and 8 bases separated the two germline ends. CDR3 size: 15 residues. This sequence joins TRBV9 and TRBJ2-2, with D unresolved. The TCR was taken from a young man with COVID-19, enrolled during active disease. The specimen was peripheral blood. The CDR3 reads CASSVQRSNTGELFF. CDR3 DNA: TGTGCCAGCAGCGTTCAGCGATCGAACACCGGGGAGCTGTTTTTT.